Following are 2 T cell receptor beta chains from one sample sequenced in a study of blood T cell repertoires in COVID-19 (dated by TCRdb to about 2020). Libraries were built with the immunoSEQ multiplex PCR assay. Not all clones reach the TCRdb copy of this immuneACCESS table, which keeps in-frame sequences only. Checked studies attribute under half of the gap to unresolved V genes and leave the rest unexplained. Recorded for this sample are some 130,000 clones; 80% of them occurred a single time. The ten largest clonotypes hold approximately 2% of the sample. Sequencing was performed on peripheral blood. Receptors originate from a man between 65 and 85 years old with acute or convalescent COVID-19.

The chain recombines TRBV11-3 with TRBJ2-1; the match to TRBD2 covers 11 bases. J gave up 8 bases and V 5 bases, and 8 bases lay outside the gene matches. This CDR3 spans 15 amino acids. Looked up from germline, CDR1 is SGHNT and CDR2 is YENEEA. This chain's CDR3 is CASSLSGGAFHEQFF. In DNA, the CDR3 is TGTGCCAGCAGCCTTAGCGGGGGGGCATTCCATGAGCAGTTCTTC.

This clone was counted a few times. V is TRBV7-2 and J is TRBJ1-1; maybe TRBD1 (6 bases). Trimming left V 5 bases short and J 4 bases short, with 8 bases between. CDR1 and CDR2 (germline): SGHTA, FQGNSA. The CDR3 extends over 12 amino acids. The CDR3 DNA sequence: TGTGCCAGCAGCCTCAGGGGCACTGAAGCTTTCTTT. Translation gives CASSLRGTEAFF.